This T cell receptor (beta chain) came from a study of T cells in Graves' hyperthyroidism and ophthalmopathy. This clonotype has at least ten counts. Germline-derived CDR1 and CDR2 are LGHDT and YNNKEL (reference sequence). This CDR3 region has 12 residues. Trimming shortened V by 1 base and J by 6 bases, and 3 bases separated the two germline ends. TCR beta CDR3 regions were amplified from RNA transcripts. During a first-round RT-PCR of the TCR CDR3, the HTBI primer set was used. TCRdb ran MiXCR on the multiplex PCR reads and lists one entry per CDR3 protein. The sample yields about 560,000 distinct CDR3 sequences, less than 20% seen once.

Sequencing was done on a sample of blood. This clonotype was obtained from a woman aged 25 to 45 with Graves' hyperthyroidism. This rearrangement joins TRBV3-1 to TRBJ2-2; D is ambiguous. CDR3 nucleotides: TGTGCCAGCAGCCAAGTTCCCGGGGAGCTGTTTTTT. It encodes CASSQVPGELFF.